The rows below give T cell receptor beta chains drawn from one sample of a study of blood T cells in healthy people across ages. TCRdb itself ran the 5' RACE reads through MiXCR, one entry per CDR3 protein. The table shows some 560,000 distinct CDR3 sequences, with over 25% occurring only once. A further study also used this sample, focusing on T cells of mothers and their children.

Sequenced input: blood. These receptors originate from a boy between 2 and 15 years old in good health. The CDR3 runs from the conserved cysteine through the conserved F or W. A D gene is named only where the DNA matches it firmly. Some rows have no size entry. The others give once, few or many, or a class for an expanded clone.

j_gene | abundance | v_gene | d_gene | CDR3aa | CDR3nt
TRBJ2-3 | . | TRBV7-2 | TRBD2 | CASSFGLAADTQYF | TGTGCCAGCAGCTTTGGACTAGCTGCAGATACGCAGTATTTT
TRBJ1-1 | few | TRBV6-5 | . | CASSYGRANTEAFF | TGTGCCAGCAGTTACGGGCGGGCAAACACTGAAGCTTTCTTT
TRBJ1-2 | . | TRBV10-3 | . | CAIKGVGNYGYTF | TGTGCCATCAAGGGAGTTGGAAACTATGGCTACACCTTC
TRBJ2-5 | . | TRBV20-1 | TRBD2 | CMASGSQETQYF | TGCATGGCTAGCGGGAGCCAAGAGACCCAGTACTTC
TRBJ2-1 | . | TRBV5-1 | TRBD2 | CASSLAPGLAGGNEQFF | TGCGCCAGCAGCTTGGCCCCAGGACTAGCGGGAGGCAATGAGCAGTTCTTC
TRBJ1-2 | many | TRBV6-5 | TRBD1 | CASSFPPGQGGGYTF | TGTGCCAGCAGTTTCCCACCAGGACAGGGCGGCGGCTACACCTTC
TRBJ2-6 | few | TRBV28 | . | CASSSRVEGANVLTF | TGTGCCAGCAGCAGCAGAGTTGAAGGGGCCAACGTCCTGACTTTC
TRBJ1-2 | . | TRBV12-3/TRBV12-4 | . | CASSPTRGDPANYGYTF | TGTGCCAGCAGCCCCACCCGTGGGGACCCTGCTAACTATGGCTACACCTTC
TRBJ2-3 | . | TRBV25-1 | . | CATRQGTDTQYF | TGTGCCACCCGACAGGGCACAGATACGCAGTATTTT
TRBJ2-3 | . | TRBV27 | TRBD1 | CASSDRKAGQGGTDTQYF | TGTGCCAGCAGCGACCGGAAGGCGGGACAGGGGGGCACAGATACGCAGTATTTT
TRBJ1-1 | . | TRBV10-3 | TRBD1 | CAIRPTGRLNTEAFF | TGTGCCATCAGACCGACAGGGCGACTGAACACTGAAGCTTTCTTT
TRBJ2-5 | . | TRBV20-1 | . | CSANRGDRLETQYF | TGCAGTGCTAATAGGGGGGACCGGCTGGAGACCCAGTACTTC
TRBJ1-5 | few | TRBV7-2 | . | CASTPRGTTDTQHF | TGTGCCAGCACCCCTCGTGGAACCACAGATACGCAGCATTTT
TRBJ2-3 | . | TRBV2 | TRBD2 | CASSAGGTDTRYF | TGTGCCAGCAGTGCGGGGGGAACAGATACGCGGTATTTT
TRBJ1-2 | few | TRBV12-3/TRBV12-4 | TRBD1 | CASSLSAGGNYGYTF | TGTGCCAGCAGTTTAAGTGCAGGGGGCAACTATGGCTACACCTTC
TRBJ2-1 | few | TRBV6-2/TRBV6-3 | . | CASTTAYNEQFF | TGTGCCAGCACGACAGCTTACAATGAGCAGTTCTTC
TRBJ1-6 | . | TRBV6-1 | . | CASKTANNSPLHF | TGTGCCAGCAAGACAGCCAATAATTCACCCCTCCACTTT
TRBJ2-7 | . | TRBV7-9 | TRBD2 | CASSPLTSGRGFYEQYF | TGTGCCAGCAGCCCCTTGACTAGCGGGAGGGGTTTCTACGAGCAGTACTTC
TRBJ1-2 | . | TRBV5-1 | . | CASSGGGGNGYTF | TGCGCCAGCAGTGGGGGAGGAGGGAATGGCTACACCTTC
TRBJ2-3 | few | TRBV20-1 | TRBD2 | CSARDRAGGSLKSTDTQYF | TGCAGTGCTAGAGATCGAGCGGGGGGGTCTCTTAAGAGCACAGATACGCAGTATTTT
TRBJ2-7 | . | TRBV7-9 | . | CASTTNYEQYF | TGTGCCAGCACCACTAACTACGAGCAGTACTTC
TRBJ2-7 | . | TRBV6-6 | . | CASSLLGVGEQYF | TGTGCCAGCAGTCTCCTCGGGGTCGGCGAGCAGTACTTC
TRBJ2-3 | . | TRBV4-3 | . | CASSQDQDSTDTQYF | TGCGCCAGCAGCCAAGATCAAGACAGCACAGATACGCAGTATTTT
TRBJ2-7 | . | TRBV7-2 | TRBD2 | CASSLAIAGGRGEQYF | TGTGCCAGCAGCTTGGCTATAGCGGGAGGGCGGGGCGAGCAGTACTTC
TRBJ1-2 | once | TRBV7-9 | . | CASIKEGKRGGYTF | TGTGCCAGCATCAAGGAGGGAAAGCGAGGTGGCTACACCTTC
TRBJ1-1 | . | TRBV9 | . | CASSVDSDTEAFF | TGTGCCAGCAGCGTAGACAGCGACACTGAAGCTTTCTTT
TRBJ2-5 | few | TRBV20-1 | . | CSAFRYQETQYF | TGCAGTGCTTTTAGGTACCAAGAGACCCAGTACTTC
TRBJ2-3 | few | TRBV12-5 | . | CASAPPGAADTQYF | TGTGCTAGCGCCCCCCCCGGGGCGGCGGATACGCAGTATTTT
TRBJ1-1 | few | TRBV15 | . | CATSRVGTGDTEAFF | TGTGCCACCAGCAGAGTTGGCACTGGGGACACTGAAGCTTTCTTT
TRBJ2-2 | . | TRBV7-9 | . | CASSPSPGTRNTGELFF | TGTGCCAGCAGCCCCAGCCCCGGGACCCGGAACACCGGGGAGCTGTTTTTT
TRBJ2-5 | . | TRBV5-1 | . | CASSYDPYRETQYF | TGCGCCAGCAGTTACGATCCTTATCGGGAGACCCAGTACTTC
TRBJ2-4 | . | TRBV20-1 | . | CSAQYTGSGNIQYF | TGCAGTGCTCAATATACAGGGTCGGGAAACATTCAGTACTTC
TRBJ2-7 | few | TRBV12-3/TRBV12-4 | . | CASGINYEQYF | TGTGCCAGCGGGATCAACTACGAGCAGTACTTC
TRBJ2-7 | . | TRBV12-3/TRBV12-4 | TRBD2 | CASRLSSGSYEQYF | TGTGCCAGCAGATTGTCTAGCGGTTCTTACGAGCAGTACTTC
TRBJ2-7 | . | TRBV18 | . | CASSLKSEQYF | TGTGCCAGCTCCCTAAAGAGCGAGCAGTACTTC
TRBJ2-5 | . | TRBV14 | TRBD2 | CASSQGTLTSGETQYF | TGTGCCAGCAGCCAAGGGACCCTTACTAGCGGTGAAACCCAGTACTTC
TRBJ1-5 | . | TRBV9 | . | CASSVVSNQPQHF | TGTGCCAGCAGCGTAGTGAGCAATCAGCCCCAGCATTTT
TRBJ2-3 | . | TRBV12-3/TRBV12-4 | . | CASSPPAQGISTDTQYF | TGTGCCAGCAGTCCCCCGGCCCAGGGGATAAGCACAGATACGCAGTATTTT
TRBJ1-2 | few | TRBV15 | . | CATSRGTREGLRYGYTF | TGTGCCACCAGCAGAGGGACAAGGGAAGGACTGCGCTATGGCTACACCTTC
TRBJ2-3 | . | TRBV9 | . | CASSVGQEDTQYF | TGTGCCAGCAGCGTAGGACAGGAAGATACGCAGTATTTT
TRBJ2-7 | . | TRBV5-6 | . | CASSLAGYSVFEQYF | TGTGCCAGCAGCTTGGCCGGCTATAGCGTGTTCGAGCAGTACTTC
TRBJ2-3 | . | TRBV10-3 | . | CAISGTQGTDTQYF | TGTGCCATCTCCGGGACCCAGGGAACAGATACGCAGTATTTT
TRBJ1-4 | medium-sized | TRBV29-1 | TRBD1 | CSDPRDRETNEKLFF | TGCAGCGACCCGCGGGACAGGGAAACTAATGAAAAACTGTTTTTT
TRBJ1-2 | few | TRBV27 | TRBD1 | CASSPARQGGLYGYTF | TGTGCCAGCAGTCCCGCCCGACAGGGGGGCCTCTATGGCTACACCTTC
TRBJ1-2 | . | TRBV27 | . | CASSLSSISSYGYTF | TGTGCCAGCAGTTTATCGAGTATTTCAAGCTATGGCTACACCTTC
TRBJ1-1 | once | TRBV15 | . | CATRTENTEAFF | TGTGCCACCCGGACAGAGAACACTGAAGCTTTCTTT
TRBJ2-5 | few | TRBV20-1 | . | CSASEVHGETQYF | TGCAGTGCTAGTGAGGTCCATGGAGAGACCCAGTACTTC
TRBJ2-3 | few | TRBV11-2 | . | CASSRGADTQYF | TGTGCCAGCAGCCGGGGCGCAGATACGCAGTATTTT
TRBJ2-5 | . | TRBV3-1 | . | CASSQGIGKETQYF | TGTGCCAGCAGCCAAGGTATCGGTAAAGAGACCCAGTACTTC
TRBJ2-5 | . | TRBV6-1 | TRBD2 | CASTLAGFYQETQYF | TGTGCCAGTACCCTAGCGGGCTTCTACCAAGAGACCCAGTACTTC
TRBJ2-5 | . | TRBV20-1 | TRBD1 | CSARDIKGTERSETQYF | TGCAGTGCTAGAGATATAAAAGGGACAGAGCGATCAGAGACCCAGTACTTC
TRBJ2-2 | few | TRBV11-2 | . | CASSLRGSANTGELFF | TGTGCCAGCAGCCTCCGAGGGAGCGCAAACACCGGGGAGCTGTTTTTT
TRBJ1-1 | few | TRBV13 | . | CASSFGTRGGTEAFF | TGTGCCAGCAGCTTTGGGACCAGGGGCGGAACTGAAGCTTTCTTT
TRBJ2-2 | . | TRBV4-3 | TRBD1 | CASSLGQGALSGELFF | TGCGCCAGCAGCTTAGGACAGGGGGCGCTATCCGGGGAGCTGTTTTTT
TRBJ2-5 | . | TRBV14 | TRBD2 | CASSQDRASGRPETQYF | TGTGCCAGCAGCCAAGATAGGGCTAGCGGGAGACCCGAGACCCAGTACTTC
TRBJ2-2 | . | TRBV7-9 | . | CASSPVRGGATGELFF | TGTGCCAGCAGCCCGGTTAGGGGCGGGGCCACCGGGGAGCTGTTTTTT
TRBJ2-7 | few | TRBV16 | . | CASSQYWGTYEQYF | TGTGCCAGCAGCCAATATTGGGGAACCTACGAGCAGTACTTC
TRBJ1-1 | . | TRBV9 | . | CASSTGTRNTEAFF | TGTGCCAGCAGCACAGGGACACGGAACACTGAAGCTTTCTTT